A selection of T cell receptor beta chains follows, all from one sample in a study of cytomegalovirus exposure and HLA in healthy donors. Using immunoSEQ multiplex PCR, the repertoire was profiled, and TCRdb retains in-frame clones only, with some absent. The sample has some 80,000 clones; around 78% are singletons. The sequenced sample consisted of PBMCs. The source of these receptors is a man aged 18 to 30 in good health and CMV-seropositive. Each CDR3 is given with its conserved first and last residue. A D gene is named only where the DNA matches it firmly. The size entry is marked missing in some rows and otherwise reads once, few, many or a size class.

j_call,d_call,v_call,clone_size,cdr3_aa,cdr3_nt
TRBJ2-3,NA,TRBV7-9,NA,CASSRLADSPAQYF,TGTGCCAGCAGCCGGCTCGCCGACAGTCCAGCGCAGTATTTT
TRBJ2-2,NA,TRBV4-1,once,CASSQVPGQGTGELFF,TGCGCCAGCAGCCAAGTCCCGGGACAAGGCACCGGGGAGCTGTTTTTT
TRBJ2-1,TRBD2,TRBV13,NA,CASSYGLAGGDRGPFF,TGTGCCAGCAGCTACGGACTAGCGGGAGGCGATAGGGGACCGTTCTTC
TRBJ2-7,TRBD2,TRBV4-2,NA,CASSQETARLAGDYEQYF,TGTGCCAGCAGCCAGGAGACTGCCCGGTTAGCGGGGGACTACGAGCAGTACTTC
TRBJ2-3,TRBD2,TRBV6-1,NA,CAIHSGRRDTQYF,TGTGCCATCCATAGCGGGAGGAGAGATACGCAGTATTTT
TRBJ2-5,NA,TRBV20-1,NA,CSAQTDETQYF,TGCAGTGCACAGACGGATGAGACCCAGTACTTC
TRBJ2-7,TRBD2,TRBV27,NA,CASSLGSGRTYEQYF,TGTGCCAGCAGTTTAGGTAGCGGGAGGACATACGAGCAGTACTTC
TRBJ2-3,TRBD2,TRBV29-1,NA,CSVEGGGLAGRTDTQYF,TGCAGCGTTGAAGGGGGAGGACTAGCGGGAAGGACAGATACGCAGTATTTT
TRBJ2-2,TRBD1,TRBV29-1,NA,CSAGVSGTGYGGELFF,TGCAGCGCTGGGGTCTCTGGGACAGGGTACGGCGGGGAGCTGTTTTTT
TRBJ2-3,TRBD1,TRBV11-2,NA,CASSCPRDSSTDTQYF,TGTGCCAGCAGCTGCCCCCGGGACAGTAGCACAGATACGCAGTATTTT
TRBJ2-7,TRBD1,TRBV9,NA,CASSRGQGGYEQYF,TGTGCCAGCAGCCGGGGACAGGGTGGCTACGAGCAGTACTTC
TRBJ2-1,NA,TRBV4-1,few,CASSSRQAAYNEQFF,TGCGCCAGCAGCTCCCGACAGGCCGCCTACAATGAGCAGTTCTTC
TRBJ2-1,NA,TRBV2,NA,CASRYGGRSEQFF,TGTGCCAGCAGATACGGGGGGCGGTCGGAGCAGTTCTTC
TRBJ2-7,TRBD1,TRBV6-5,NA,CASSSGQGYGYEQYF,TGTGCCAGCAGTTCCGGACAGGGGTATGGCTACGAGCAGTACTTC